The source of this TCR beta chain is a study of blood T cells in healthy people across ages. This clonotype has a handful of counts. CDR1 is MDHEN and CDR2 is SYDVKM in the germline V gene. The CDR3 covers 14 residues. Trimming shortened V by 3 bases and J by 7 bases, and 15 bases separated the two germline ends. Sample-barcoded 5' priming and a J-beta primer mix drove a second PCR of 7 to 11 cycles. One entry per CDR3 protein, called by TCRdb with MiXCR from the 5' RACE reads. The repertoire holds just over 1 million distinct CDR3 sequences, with more than 40% as singletons. The sequencing sample was made of blood. The chain carries TRBV28 and TRBJ1-2, with D maybe TRBD1 (6 bases). This receptor was obtained from an older woman in good health. The CDR3 here is CASSFLGAGSGYTF. The CDR3 DNA reads as TGTGCCAGCAGTTTTTTGGGGGCGGGGAGTGGCTACACCTTC.